Following are 11 T cell receptor beta chains from one sample sequenced in a study of cytomegalovirus exposure and HLA in healthy donors (dated by TCRdb to about 2017). Libraries were prepared through the immunoSEQ multiplex PCR assay. The source is immuneACCESS, and TCRdb retained only in-frame sequences with V and J called. Part of the clones is not carried over; for the studies checked, unresolved V genes explain less than half of this, and the remainder is unexplained. The sample yields hundreds of thousands of clones; about nine tenths were counted once. The ten largest clonotypes hold roughly 0.8% of the sample. The sequenced material came from PBMCs. These TCRs come from a woman under 30 in good health and CMV-seronegative.

V is TRBV18 and J is TRBJ1-2; 9 bases align to TRBD1. Per germline, CDR1 KGHSH and CDR2 LQKENI. This CDR3 has 15 residues. V shed 7 bases, J shed 4 bases, and the junction held 10 bases outside the gene matches. The CDR3 here is CASLGPDRGFYGYTF. The CDR3 coding sequence is TGTGCCAGCTTAGGACCCGACAGGGGGTTCTATGGCTACACCTTC.

Notes on this clone: Germline is not matched at one junction end, which may reflect a read error. This sample also contains other DNA sequences that code for the same CDR3. The CDR3 sequence is CAGGDGPQPQHF. CDR3 sequence (DNA): TGTGCCGGGGGGGACGGACCTCAGCCCCAACATTTT. V gene TRBV2 combines with J gene TRBJ1-5, with a tentative D call TRBD1 (5 bases). In germline, CDR1 is SNHLY, CDR2 FYNNEI. This CDR3 spans 12 amino acids.

This clone was counted once. The genes are TRBV6-1 and TRBJ2-7, with 7 bases matching TRBD1. Trimming removed 6 bases from V and 4 bases from J; junction bases left unmatched: 6. There are 13 residues in the CDR3. The germline V gene encodes CDR1 MNHNS and CDR2 SASEGT. Here the CDR3 reads CASRERTGYEQYF. Written as DNA, the CDR3 is TGTGCCAGCAGGGAGCGGACAGGATACGAGCAGTACTTC.

V usage is TRBV6-5 and J usage is TRBJ2-7, with D perhaps matching TRBD1 (6 bases). Germline-derived CDR1 and CDR2 are MNHEY and SVGAGI. Trimming took off 6 bases at V and 9 bases at J, with 15 bases between the two ends. The CDR3 covers 12 residues. CDR3 amino acids: CASSKSPGVQYF. The CDR3 nucleotides are TGTGCCAGCAGCAAAAGCCCAGGGGTGCAGTACTTC.

This clone was seen a single time. The chain links TRBV5-1 to TRBJ2-1, with TRBD2 matching over 16 bases. The CDR3 totals 17 residues. Losses at the gene ends were 3 bases for V and 7 bases for J; bases not matched to a gene: 7. Germline CDR1 reads SGHRS; CDR2 reads YFSETQ. This chain's CDR3 is CASSWGLAGGGRNEQFF. The DNA for the CDR3 is TGCGCCAGCAGCTGGGGACTAGCGGGAGGGGGAAGGAATGAGCAGTTCTTC.

The rearrangement uses TRBV27 and TRBJ1-2, with 8 bases fitting TRBD1. The V and J ends lost 4 bases and 8 bases, in that order; junction bases with no gene match: 0. The CDR3 length is 11 residues. Germline V gene lookup returns CDR1 MNHEY and CDR2 SMNVEV (reference sequence). The CDR3 is CASSSGGGYTF. DNA for the CDR3: TGTGCCAGCAGTTCAGGGGGCGGCTACACCTTC.

This chain links TRBV27 with TRBJ2-1; 9 nucleotides line up with TRBD1. Losses at the gene ends were 3 bases for V and 7 bases for J; bases not matched to a gene: 4. Germline V gene data show CDR1 as MNHEY and CDR2 as SMNVEV (reference sequence). The CDR3 has 14 residues. The CDR3 nucleotides read TGTGCCAGCAGTTTCGACAGGGGGGTGAATGAGCAGTTCTTC. Translating it yields CASSFDRGVNEQFF.

The rearrangement joins TRBV15 to TRBJ1-4, with TRBD1 matching 9 bases. With 3 bases clipped from V and 11 bases from J, the junction kept 13 bases outside the gene matches. CDR1 is LNHNV, CDR2 YYDKDF, per germline (reference sequence). The CDR3 contains 16 residues. For the CDR3, the DNA is TGTGCCACCAGCAGCGATCCGGGACAGGGTCCTCGGAAACTGTTTTTT. It encodes CATSSDPGQGPRKLFF.

The genes are TRBV18 and TRBJ1-5; weak D call: TRBD1 (5 bases). V was shortened by 4 bases and J by 8 bases, with 12 bases between the two germline ends. The CDR3 covers 13 residues. Germline assignment: CDR1 KGHSH and CDR2 LQKENI. As DNA, the CDR3 is TGTGCCAGCTCACAAATGACAGCCGAGCCCCAGCATTTT. Translated, it gives CASSQMTAEPQHF.

The chain recombines TRBV6-4 with TRBJ2-7; D gene unclear. V was clipped by 6 bases and J by 1 base, with 4 bases between them. The length of the CDR3 is 11 residues. In germline, CDR1 is MRHNA, CDR2 SNTAGT. CDR3 amino acids: CASRSSYEQYF. DNA of the CDR3: TGTGCCAGCAGGAGTTCCTACGAGCAGTACTTC.

The CDR3 DNA follows: TGTGCCAGCAAGGGGGTCAATCAGCCCCAGCATTTT. It specifies CASKGVNQPQHF. V usage is TRBV6-6 and J usage is TRBJ1-5, with TRBD1 as a possible D gene (6 bases). The CDR3 loop spans 12 amino acids. Deletions cut 7 bases from V and 3 bases from J, with 7 bases between. Germline CDR1 is MNHNY and CDR2 is SVGAGI (reference sequence).